Listed below are T cell receptor beta chains from one sample, sequenced in a study of technical replicates of blood from a few donors. Measured with immunoSEQ multiplex PCR; TCRdb has only the in-frame clones, and not every one. In the table there are 80,000 to 100,000 clones, 95% of which are singletons. The sequenced sample was T cells isolated from PBMCs. All receptors come from a human donor in good health. Each CDR3 is given with its conserved first and last residue. D genes are given only for firm matches. Expanded clones get a size class; other rows say once, few or many, or leave the size out.

j_call	v_call	d_call	cdr3_length	clone_size	cdr3_nt	cdr3_aa
TRBJ2-7	TRBV4-2	-	14	-	TGTGCCAGCAGCCAAACGACAGGTAACTACGAGCAGTACTTC	CASSQTTGNYEQYF
TRBJ2-7	TRBV15	-	14	-	TGTGCCACCAGCGCAAGCCCGGGGTACTACGAGCAGTACTTC	CATSASPGYYEQYF
TRBJ1-2	TRBV11-3	-	15	once	TGTGCCAGCAGCTTAGAATCGACGAGGGACTATGGCTACACCTTC	CASSLESTRDYGYTF
TRBJ1-2	TRBV4-1	-	16	-	TGCGCCAGCAGCCCCTTAGGGGGGGGCAGTAACTATGGCTACACCTTC	CASSPLGGGSNYGYTF
TRBJ1-1	TRBV14	TRBD1	14	once	TGTGCCAGCAGCCAAGCAGGGGGTGGCACTGAAGCTTTCTTT	CASSQAGGGTEAFF
TRBJ2-2	TRBV29-1	TRBD2	14	-	TGCAGCACCGGGACTAGGAGCGACACCGGGGAGCTGTTTTTT	CSTGTRSDTGELFF
TRBJ2-5	TRBV27	TRBD1	15	-	TGTGCCAGCAGTTCCGGGACAGGGGTGGCAGAGACCCAGTACTTC	CASSSGTGVAETQYF
TRBJ2-7	TRBV6-6	TRBD1	14	-	TGTGCCAGCAGGGCCGACAGGGGTATCTACGAGCAGTACTTC	CASRADRGIYEQYF
TRBJ2-5	TRBV10-2	TRBD1	13	once	TGCGCCAGCGCGACAGGGGGCCGGGAGACCCAGTACTTC	CASATGGRETQYF
TRBJ1-1	TRBV15	TRBD1	16	-	TGTGCCACCAGCAGCACCGGGACAGGAACGGTCACTGAAGCTTTCTTT	CATSSTGTGTVTEAFF
TRBJ1-4	TRBV7-9	-	15	-	TGTGCCAGCAGCTTATTGGGCGGGGGAAATGAAAAACTGTTTTTT	CASSLLGGGNEKLFF
TRBJ1-2	TRBV5-1	TRBD1	15	-	TGCGCCAGCAGCCTAGGACAGGGGGAGGACTATGGCTACACCTTC	CASSLGQGEDYGYTF
TRBJ2-5	TRBV10-1	TRBD2	14	once	TGCGCCAGCAGTGAGTCTAGCGGGCAAGAGACCCAGTACTTC	CASSESSGQETQYF
TRBJ1-2	TRBV25-1	TRBD1	17	-	TGTGCCAGCAGTGGACAGGGACAGATCCCCTCTAACTATGGCTACACCTTC	CASSGQGQIPSNYGYTF
TRBJ2-7	TRBV6-1	TRBD1	16	-	TGTGCCAGCAGTGAGCTGGGACAGAGGAGCTCCTACGAGCAGTACTTC	CASSELGQRSSYEQYF
TRBJ2-5	TRBV4-1	TRBD1	15	-	TGCGCCAGCAGCCAAACCGGGACAGGGAAAGAGACCCAGTACTTC	CASSQTGTGKETQYF
TRBJ1-3	TRBV5-6	-	12	-	TGTGCCAGCAGCTTGGGAGGAGCCAGCCCATATTTT	CASSLGGASPYF
TRBJ2-1	TRBV19	TRBD2	15	-	TGTGCCAGTAGCCCACTAGCGGGAGGGATCAATGAGCAGTTCTTC	CASSPLAGGINEQFF
TRBJ1-1	TRBV2	-	10	few	-	CASSSSGAFF
TRBJ2-5	TRBV25-1	-	13	once	TGTGCCAGCAGTGGACTCCAAAAAGAGACCCAGTACTTC	CASSGLQKETQYF
TRBJ2-7	TRBV21-1	-	17	-	TGTGCCAGCAGCAAAGTGCGGCTAGCGGGATCCTCCTACGAGCAGTACTTC	CASSKVRLAGSSYEQYF
TRBJ2-2	TRBV5-1	TRBD2	16	-	TGCGCCAGCAGCTTACGGGAGCGGGATAACACCGGGGAGCTGTTTTTT	CASSLRERDNTGELFF
TRBJ1-4	TRBV4-1	-	16	once	TGCGCCAGCAGCCATAGATCCCGGGGAACTAATGAAAAACTGTTTTTT	CASSHRSRGTNEKLFF
TRBJ2-3	TRBV12-5	TRBD2	16	-	TGTGCTAGTGGTTTGGTACTAGCGGGGGGACCAGATACGCAGTATTTT	CASGLVLAGGPDTQYF
TRBJ1-5	TRBV6-5	-	15	-	TGTGCCAGCAGTTACTCTCCGTATAGCAATCAGCCCCAGCATTTT	CASSYSPYSNQPQHF
TRBJ2-7	TRBV30	-	15	-	TGTGCCTGCTTTAGACTAGATCCAAGCTCCTACGAGCAGTACTTC	CACFRLDPSSYEQYF
TRBJ2-7	TRBV11-3	TRBD1	16	-	TGTGCCAGCAGCTTCTCGTGGACAGGGAGCTCCTACGAGCAGTACTTC	CASSFSWTGSSYEQYF
TRBJ1-1	TRBV6-5	TRBD1	12	-	TGTGCCAGCCGGGACAGGTACACTGAAGCTTTCTTT	CASRDRYTEAFF
TRBJ2-1	TRBV28	TRBD2	13	-	TGTGCCAGCAGTCTACAACTAGCGGGAGAGCAGTTCTTC	CASSLQLAGEQFF
TRBJ1-3	TRBV10-3	-	15	-	TGTGCCATCAGTGAAGGCTTCCTGGGGCAAAACACCATATATTTT	CAISEGFLGQNTIYF
TRBJ2-1	TRBV5-4	TRBD2	19	-	TGTGCCAGCAGCTTGGCCTGGGGACTGGGACTAGCGGAACGGAATGAGCAGTTCTTC	CASSLAWGLGLAERNEQFF
TRBJ2-3	TRBV5-6	-	17	-	TGTGCCGCCTACCAGGGGCCACCACCCCTTGGAACAGATACGCAGTATTTT	CAAYQGPPPLGTDTQYF
TRBJ1-2	TRBV28	-	15	-	TGTGCCAGCAGCAAAACAGGTCCCCTTAACTATGGCTACACCTTC	CASSKTGPLNYGYTF
TRBJ2-7	TRBV5-1	TRBD1	16	-	TGCGCCAGCAGCCCAAACCGGGACAGCGCATCCTACGAGCAGTACTTC	CASSPNRDSASYEQYF
TRBJ1-1	TRBV2	-	14	few	TGTGCCAGCAGATTGGGACACCTGAACACTGAAGCTTTCTTT	CASRLGHLNTEAFF